This is a list of T cell receptor beta chains from one sample in a study of blood T cells in healthy people across ages. TCRdb independently ran MiXCR on the 5' RACE reads; one entry per CDR3 protein. The data show roughly 2 million distinct CDR3 sequences, with 40% to 55% seen just once and less than 2.5% held by the top ten. Material: blood. The receptors stem from a woman aged 40 to 49 in good health. CDR3s include the opening cysteine and the closing phenylalanine or tryptophan. Fields, in order: V gene, J gene, D gene, clone size, CDR3 DNA, CDR3 protein. D genes are given only for firm matches. For some rows the clone size is stated as once, few or many, or as a class when expanded; others skip it.

v_call: TRBV6-2/TRBV6-3; j_call: TRBJ2-7; d_call: .; clone_size: .; cdr3_nt: TGTGCCAGCAGAGTAGGACTCTCCTACGAGCAGTACTTC; cdr3_aa: CASRVGLSYEQYF
v_call: TRBV28; j_call: TRBJ2-7; d_call: TRBD2; clone_size: .; cdr3_nt: TGTGCCAGCAGACCCTTTCCCGGGACTAGCGGGAGAACGGTCGAGCAGTACTTC; cdr3_aa: CASRPFPGTSGRTVEQYF
v_call: TRBV7-9; j_call: TRBJ2-1; d_call: TRBD2; clone_size: .; cdr3_nt: TGTGCCAGCACCATCCGACCCGGGGCTAGCGGGGTGAATGAGCAGTTCTTC; cdr3_aa: CASTIRPGASGVNEQFF
v_call: TRBV7-2; j_call: TRBJ1-6; d_call: .; clone_size: .; cdr3_nt: TGTGCCAGCAGCTTAGAGTATCCACCCCTCCACTTT; cdr3_aa: CASSLEYPPLHF
v_call: TRBV29-1; j_call: TRBJ1-2; d_call: .; clone_size: .; cdr3_nt: TGCAGCGTTGTGGGGGAGGGGTATGGCTACACCTTC; cdr3_aa: CSVVGEGYGYTF
v_call: TRBV5-1; j_call: TRBJ1-3; d_call: .; clone_size: .; cdr3_nt: TGCGCCAGCAGCTTGGGGGCAGGGAACGACGGAAACACCATATATTTT; cdr3_aa: CASSLGAGNDGNTIYF
v_call: TRBV2; j_call: TRBJ2-7; d_call: .; clone_size: .; cdr3_nt: TGTGCCAGCAGTGAAGGAAGGCAGGGGCTTGTCTACGAGCAGTACTTC; cdr3_aa: CASSEGRQGLVYEQYF
v_call: TRBV7-2; j_call: TRBJ2-7; d_call: .; clone_size: .; cdr3_nt: TGTGCCAGCAGCCCGGGACCCAGCTCCTACAATGAGCAGTACTTC; cdr3_aa: CASSPGPSSYNEQYF
v_call: TRBV5-1; j_call: TRBJ1-6; d_call: .; clone_size: .; cdr3_nt: TGCGCCAGCAGCTTGGGGTGGCCTGGACAGCCGAATTCACCCCTCCACTTT; cdr3_aa: CASSLGWPGQPNSPLHF
v_call: TRBV6-5; j_call: TRBJ2-7; d_call: TRBD2; clone_size: .; cdr3_nt: TGTGCCAGCAGACCGGGGAGCGGGGGGAGCTCCTACGAGCAGTACTTC; cdr3_aa: CASRPGSGGSSYEQYF
v_call: TRBV6-1; j_call: TRBJ2-3; d_call: TRBD1; clone_size: .; cdr3_nt: TGTGCCAGCAGTGGGGACAGGGCTCCCACAGATACGCAGTATTTT; cdr3_aa: CASSGDRAPTDTQYF
v_call: TRBV3-1; j_call: TRBJ2-6; d_call: .; clone_size: .; cdr3_nt: TGTGCCAGCAGCCAAGCCGGGTTTCGGGGACCTGGGGCCAACGTCCTGACTTTC; cdr3_aa: CASSQAGFRGPGANVLTF
v_call: TRBV6-5; j_call: TRBJ2-1; d_call: .; clone_size: few; cdr3_nt: TGTGCCAGCATTTTGAGCAATGAGCAGTTCTTC; cdr3_aa: CASILSNEQFF
v_call: TRBV2; j_call: TRBJ2-3; d_call: TRBD1; clone_size: .; cdr3_nt: TGTGCCCGTGGGGGGGACAGGGCGGCAGATACGCAGTATTTT; cdr3_aa: CARGGDRAADTQYF
v_call: TRBV10-3; j_call: TRBJ2-7; d_call: TRBD2; clone_size: .; cdr3_nt: TGTGCCATCGAGGGTCAGGGAGGGAACGAGCAGTACTTC; cdr3_aa: CAIEGQGGNEQYF
v_call: TRBV28; j_call: TRBJ2-5; d_call: TRBD1; clone_size: .; cdr3_nt: TGTGCCAGCAGCCCCGCTGGGACAGGGGAGACCCAGTACTTC; cdr3_aa: CASSPAGTGETQYF
v_call: TRBV20-1; j_call: TRBJ2-3; d_call: TRBD2; clone_size: .; cdr3_nt: TGCAGTCAACTGGGCGGGGGGGCGTCAACAGATACGCAGTATTTT; cdr3_aa: CSQLGGGASTDTQYF
v_call: TRBV7-2; j_call: TRBJ1-5; d_call: .; clone_size: .; cdr3_nt: TGTGCCAGCAGCTCCCGACCGGGTGCAGATAGCAATCAGCCCCAGCATTTT; cdr3_aa: CASSSRPGADSNQPQHF
v_call: TRBV6-5; j_call: TRBJ2-4; d_call: .; clone_size: .; cdr3_nt: TGTGCCAGCGCCGAGGAAGGGGGGGCCAAAAACATTCAGTACTTC; cdr3_aa: CASAEEGGAKNIQYF
v_call: TRBV12-3/TRBV12-4; j_call: TRBJ2-5; d_call: .; clone_size: .; cdr3_nt: TGTTGCAGGAATGGAGAGACCCAGTACTTC; cdr3_aa: CCRNGETQYF
v_call: TRBV10-3; j_call: TRBJ1-4; d_call: TRBD1; clone_size: .; cdr3_nt: TGTGCCATCAGTGAGCCAGCAGGGGGCTATGAAAAACTGTTTTTT; cdr3_aa: CAISEPAGGYEKLFF
v_call: TRBV6-5; j_call: TRBJ2-3; d_call: .; clone_size: .; cdr3_nt: TGTGCCAGCACCGGACCCCTCACAGATACGCAGTATTTT; cdr3_aa: CASTGPLTDTQYF
v_call: TRBV20-1; j_call: TRBJ2-2; d_call: .; clone_size: .; cdr3_nt: TGCAGTGCTAGACTGGGGGCAGGGACCGGGGAGCTGTTTTTT; cdr3_aa: CSARLGAGTGELFF
v_call: TRBV11-2; j_call: TRBJ2-7; d_call: .; clone_size: .; cdr3_nt: TGTGCCAGCAGCTTCGGGGACGGGGACTCCTACGAGCAGTACTTC; cdr3_aa: CASSFGDGDSYEQYF
v_call: TRBV28; j_call: TRBJ1-1; d_call: .; clone_size: few; cdr3_nt: TGTGCCAGCAGTTTAGGGATTGAAGCTTTCTTT; cdr3_aa: CASSLGIEAFF